Following are 29 T cell receptor beta chains from one sample sequenced in a study of cytomegalovirus exposure and HLA in healthy donors (dated 2017 in TCRdb). The protocol used for the library was the immunoSEQ multiplex PCR assay. The multiplex PCR relied on a mix of 60 forward primers for TCR Vbeta segments and 13 reverse primers for TCR Jbeta segments. This immuneACCESS table, as held by TCRdb, lists in-frame sequences with V and J called but not all clones. Of the missing ones, under half trace to an unresolved V gene in checked studies; the others have no known cause. Here the sample has under 150,000 clones; 79% occur a single time. The ten largest make up 6.5% to 8.5% of the sample. What was sequenced was PBMCs. The source is a woman in her forties in good health and CMV-seropositive.

This chain connects TRBV4-2 to TRBJ2-1; 9 bases are shared with TRBD2. Looked up from germline, CDR1 is LGHNA and CDR2 is YNFKEQ. Trimming cost V 1 base and J 4 bases; bases outside gene matches: 5. The CDR3 loop spans 16 amino acids. This CDR3 is CASSQGEAGGYNEQFF. CDR3 nucleotides: TGTGCCAGCAGCCAAGGTGAAGCGGGGGGATACAATGAGCAGTTCTTC.

This chain uses TRBV5-4 with TRBJ2-2; 10 positions agree with TRBD2. The J segment lost 3 bases and the V segment lost 4 bases, leaving 3 bases of the junction unmatched. Germline V gene data show CDR1 as SGHNT and CDR2 as YYREEE (reference sequence). This CDR3 has 15 amino acids. CDR3 amino acids: CASSIGTSDTGELFF. As DNA, the CDR3 is TGTGCCAGCAGCATTGGGACTAGCGACACCGGGGAGCTGTTTTTT.

The chain joins TRBV10-3 to TRBJ2-3; D call uncertain. The V end was cut by 0 bases, the J end by 10 bases, with 8 bases between. CDR1 and CDR2 (germline): ENHRY, SYGVKD. CDR3 length: 12 amino acids. The CDR3 DNA sequence: TGTGCCATCAGTGAGTCGCAGTTTGCGCAGTATTTT. Its translation is CAISESQFAQYF.

The chain links TRBV6-5 to TRBJ1-5; D unresolved. CDR1 and CDR2 from the germline V gene are MNHEY and SVGAGI. V was pared by 7 bases and J by 9 bases, with 13 bases between. The CDR3 totals 12 residues. CDR3 sequence reads: CASTTFEGPQHF. The DNA of the CDR3 is TGTGCCAGCACCACTTTTGAGGGGCCCCAGCATTTT.

This clone was recorded once. The rearrangement uses TRBV6-5 and TRBJ1-4, with no clear D. The CDR3 is 16 amino acids. Germline-derived CDR1 and CDR2 are MNHEY and SVGAGI. Trimming left V 4 bases short and J 6 bases short, with 18 bases between. This CDR3 reads CASSSSREGIYEKLFF. CDR3 sequence (DNA): TGTGCCAGCAGTTCATCCCGAGAGGGTATATATGAAAAACTGTTTTTT.

The DNA for the CDR3 is TGTGCCTGGAGTCGGGGGACTAGCGGGGGTTCGGAGCAGTTCTTC. This translates into CAWSRGTSGGSEQFF. This chain uses TRBV30 with TRBJ2-1, with 14 bases lining up with TRBD2. V gave up 2 bases and J gave up 10 bases; unmatched junction bases: 7. The CDR3 length is 15 residues. Germline CDR1 is GTSNPN and CDR2 is SVGIG (reference sequence).

The V and J genes are TRBV6-5 and TRBJ1-2, with 9 nucleotides matching TRBD1. CDR3 length equals 15 residues. Unmatched junction bases numbered 7, after V lost 4 bases and J lost 4 bases. The V gene's germline CDR1 is MNHEY and CDR2 SVGAGI. Here the CDR3 DNA reads TGTGCCAGCAGTTCATCTCGGGACAGGGTCTATGGCTACACCTTC. It is translated as CASSSSRDRVYGYTF.

This sequence joins TRBV5-1 and TRBJ1-6; TRBD1 agrees at 10 bases. The junction had 6 bases not matched to a gene; V was cut back by 4 bases and J by 8 bases. In germline, CDR1 is SGHRS, CDR2 YFSETQ. This CDR3 region has 15 residues. CDR3 sequence: CASSIRTGGDSPLHF. The CDR3, as DNA: TGCGCCAGCAGCATAAGGACAGGGGGTGATTCACCCCTCCACTTT.

The chain carries TRBV5-1 and TRBJ1-3; 8 bases are shared with TRBD1. Germline CDR1 reads SGHRS; CDR2 reads YFSETQ. V gave up 4 bases and J gave up 0 bases; unmatched junction bases: 3. The CDR3 is 15 amino acids. Here the CDR3 reads CASSRGQVSGNTIYF. The CDR3 nucleotides read TGCGCCAGCAGCCGGGGACAGGTCTCTGGAAACACCATATATTTT.

The rearrangement links TRBV5-1 to TRBJ1-1; D perhaps matches TRBD1 (6 bases). This CDR3 contains 14 residues. The germline V gene has CDR1 SGHRS and CDR2 YFSETQ. V dropped 7 bases and J dropped 0 bases, with 13 bases sitting between them. The CDR3 DNA reads TGCGCCAGCTCCCGGCAGGGGCTGAACACTGAAGCTTTCTTT. Its translation is CASSRQGLNTEAFF.

CDR3 nucleotides: TGTGCCAGTAGTGTGACAGGAGCTAATTCACCCCTCCACTTT. This translates into CASSVTGANSPLHF. V is TRBV19 and J is TRBJ1-6; maybe TRBD1 (6 bases). Deletions cut 5 bases from V and 6 bases from J, with 11 bases between. Germline V gene data show CDR1 as LNHDA and CDR2 as SQIVND (reference sequence). The CDR3 is made up of 14 amino acids.

The chain uses TRBV6-6 and TRBJ1-2; tentative D call: TRBD1 (6 bases). Germline lookup yields CDR1 MNHNY and CDR2 SVGAGI (reference sequence). The germline V and J ends were trimmed by 0 bases and 5 bases, with 10 bases remaining between them. This CDR3 has 14 residues. CDR3 in amino acids: CASSYSDSGYGYTF. For the CDR3, the DNA is TGTGCCAGCAGTTACTCGGACAGTGGATATGGCTACACCTTC.

The chain uses TRBV1 and TRBJ2-3; the DNA was not used to check the table's D call, TRBD1. TRBV1 is designated a pseudogene. This CDR3 comprises 16 residues. DNA for the CDR3: TGCACCAGCAGCCAATTTCTAGTCAGGGACACAGATACGCAGTATTTT. Amino acid sequence: CTSSQFLVRDTDTQYF.

For the CDR3, the DNA is TGCAGCGTCCGGCAGCAGGGAATGGGAGGTGAAGGCTACACCTTC. Encoded protein: CSVRQQGMGGEGYTF. This chain joins TRBV29-1 and TRBJ1-2, with D perhaps TRBD1 (5 bases). Per germline, CDR1 SQVTM and CDR2 ANQGSEA. Trimming took off 6 bases at V and 8 bases at J, with 25 bases between the two ends. The CDR3 has 15 amino acids.

The V and J genes are TRBV7-3 and TRBJ1-6, with D possibly being TRBD1 (6 bases). Germline-derived CDR1 and CDR2 are SGHTA and FQGTGA. This CDR3 comprises 14 residues. Between the trimmed V and J ends, which lost 5 bases and 7 bases, there was a span of 12 bases. The CDR3 region is CASSPGQTNSPLHF. DNA for the CDR3: TGTGCCAGCAGCCCCGGACAGACCAATTCACCCCTCCACTTT.

The gene calls are TRBV5-1 and TRBJ1-1, with 8 bases lining up with TRBD1. Germline lookup yields CDR1 SGHRS and CDR2 YFSETQ. This CDR3 is built from 15 residues. J gave up 0 bases and V 3 bases, and 4 bases lay outside the gene matches. As DNA, the CDR3 is TGCGCCAGCAGCTGGGAGGGACAGGTGAACACTGAAGCTTTCTTT. Its protein product is CASSWEGQVNTEAFF.

The chain uses TRBV19 and TRBJ2-1; 7 bases are a match to TRBD1. This CDR3 region has 15 residues. Germline V gene data show CDR1 as LNHDA and CDR2 as SQIVND (reference sequence). V shed 3 bases and J 3 bases; nucleotides not matched to a gene: 5. CDR3 in DNA: TGTGCCAGTAGTATGCCGGGACAGAACTACAATGAGCAGTTCTTC. Translation: CASSMPGQNYNEQFF.

The chain recombines TRBV27 with TRBJ1-5; TRBD1 agrees at 8 bases. Germline V gene sequence: CDR1 MNHEY, CDR2 SMNVEV (reference sequence). The CDR3 has 15 residues. V gave up 3 bases and J gave up 5 bases; unmatched junction bases: 6. CDR3 coding DNA: TGTGCCAGCAGTTTTAGTAAACAGGGGGATCAGCCCCAGCATTTT. Its translation: CASSFSKQGDQPQHF.

In its sample, this clone was seen once. This rearrangement joins TRBV5-1 to TRBJ1-3; D not certain. This CDR3 is built from 15 residues. The ends were cut back, 0 bases at V and 0 bases at J, with 7 bases in the middle. Germline CDR1 and CDR2: SGHRS and YFSETQ. CDR3 DNA: TGCGCCAGCAGCTTGGACGGGAACTCTGGAAACACCATATATTTT. It codes for CASSLDGNSGNTIYF.

The chain combines TRBV11-2 with TRBJ1-2; D gene ambiguous. V dropped 1 base and J dropped 6 bases, with 6 bases sitting between them. This CDR3 contains 12 residues. Germline assignment: CDR1 SGHAT and CDR2 FQNNGV. Written as DNA, the CDR3 is TGTGCCAGCAGCTTAGTGTCCAATGGCTACACCTTC. Translation: CASSLVSNGYTF.

This sequence joins TRBV28 and TRBJ2-2; 9 bases agree with TRBD1. Germline V gene sequence: CDR1 MDHEN, CDR2 SYDVKM. The CDR3 consists of 14 residues. Germline trimming cut 6 bases from V and 4 bases from J; bases unmatched to any gene: 3. CDR3 residues: CASRDRGSTGELFF. The CDR3 DNA sequence: TGTGCCAGCAGGGACAGGGGCAGCACCGGGGAGCTGTTTTTT.

CDR3 region: CASSPMTSGGASETQYF. Written as DNA, the CDR3 is TGCGCCAGCAGCCCGATGACTAGCGGGGGGGCCTCAGAGACCCAGTACTTC. The chain links TRBV5-1 to TRBJ2-5; 14 bases agree with TRBD2. Per the germline V gene, CDR1 is SGHRS and CDR2 is YFSETQ. With 4 bases clipped from V and 4 bases from J, the junction kept 9 bases outside the gene matches. The CDR3 extends over 17 amino acids. The full variable domain, completed using reference TRBV5-1 and TRBJ2-5, is KAGVTQTPRYLIKTRGQQVTLSCSPISGHRSVSWYQQTPGQGLQFLFEYFSETQRNKGNFPGRFSGRQFSNSRSEMNVSTLELGDSALYLCASSPMTSGGASETQYFGPGTRLLVL.

The sample holds one count of this clone. V and J are TRBV6-6 and TRBJ1-3; no firm D call. CDR3 length: 14 amino acids. Trimming took off 0 bases at V and 6 bases at J, with 9 bases between the two ends. CDR1 is MNHNY and CDR2 is SVGAGI in the germline V gene (reference sequence). The CDR3 region is CASSYSNQANTIYF. CDR3 in DNA: TGTGCCAGCAGTTACTCGAATCAAGCAAACACCATATATTTT.

The chain is built from TRBV19 and TRBJ1-2, with a possible D match to TRBD1 (5 bases). CDR3 length: 15 amino acids. With 4 bases removed from V and 2 bases from J, the gap between germline ends came to 14 bases. The germline CDR1 and CDR2 sequences are LNHDA and SQIVND (reference sequence). The CDR3 nucleotides read TGTGCCAGTAGTACGGACATTTTGAGGAACTATGGCTACACCTTC. It is translated as CASSTDILRNYGYTF.

The rearrangement uses TRBV30 and TRBJ2-2, with no clear D. CDR1 and CDR2 from the germline V gene are GTSNPN and SVGIG (reference sequence). This CDR3 contains 14 residues. The V end lost 0 bases, the J end lost 4 bases, and 9 bases lay between the germline ends. The CDR3 DNA follows: TGTGCCTGGAGTGTATTGGCCCCCACCGGGGAGCTGTTTTTT. Translated: CAWSVLAPTGELFF.

The rearrangement uses TRBV20-1 and TRBJ1-6; possibly TRBD1 for D (5 bases). This CDR3 has 11 residues. V was cut by 5 bases and J by 8 bases, with 7 bases left in between. In germline, CDR1 is DFQATT, CDR2 SNEGSKA (reference sequence). As DNA, the CDR3 is TGCAGTGCTTCGGGGGATTCACCCCTCCACTTT. Protein product: CSASGDSPLHF.

V is TRBV19 and J is TRBJ2-1; TRBD1 might be the D (5 bases). Germline V gene data show CDR1 as LNHDA and CDR2 as SQIVND (reference sequence). This CDR3 is built from 14 residues. Trimming cost V 6 bases and J 1 base, with 10 bases left between them. The CDR3 DNA follows: TGTGCCAGTAGACCGACAGATTCCTACAATGAGCAGTTCTTC. Residues: CASRPTDSYNEQFF.

V usage is TRBV27 and J usage is TRBJ1-6, with no clear D. This CDR3 comprises 14 residues. V was cut by 8 bases and J by 0 bases, with 8 bases left in between. Germline V gives CDR1 MNHEY, CDR2 SMNVEV (reference sequence). The CDR3 DNA follows: TGTGCCAGCTCGTCAGGCTCCTATAATTCACCCCTCCACTTT. It translates to CASSSGSYNSPLHF.

The genes are TRBV9 and TRBJ1-4, with 9 bases matching TRBD1. J gave up 4 bases and V 3 bases, and 1 base lay outside the gene matches. CDR3 length equals 14 residues. Germline lookup yields CDR1 SGDLS and CDR2 YYNGEE. In nucleotides, the CDR3 is TGTGCCAGCAGCGCGGACAGGGGTAATGAAAAACTGTTTTTT. The encoded protein is CASSADRGNEKLFF.